This T cell receptor beta chain was recorded in a study of Graves' ophthalmopathy and Graves' hyperthyroidism. About the study: Peripheral blood collection took place at initial diagnosis, before any treatment.

This CDR3 spans 13 amino acids. Trimming left V 0 bases short and J 8 bases short, with 10 bases between. TCR beta CDR3 regions were amplified from RNA transcripts. First-round RT-PCR with HTBI primers preceded a second-round multiplex PCR. TCRdb independently ran MiXCR on the multiplex PCR reads; one entry per CDR3 protein. Of about 400,000 distinct CDR3 sequences listed, roughly 18% are singletons. There are many counts of this clonotype. Disease in donors with ophthalmopathy had moderate-to-severe activity, CAS ≥3, NOSPECS ≥4 and under 3 months' duration. PBMCs stemmed from roughly 9.7 ml of fresh peripheral blood.

Sequencing was carried out using peripheral blood. This rearrangement joins TRBV12-3 or TRBV12-4 to TRBJ1-2; D gene uncertain. The receptor was derived from a woman aged 18-35 years with Graves' ophthalmopathy. CDR3 nucleotide sequence: TGTGCCAGCAGTTTAGCTTTGGATTACGGCTACACCTTC. Its protein product is CASSLALDYGYTF.